This TCR beta chain was sequenced for a study of cytomegalovirus exposure and HLA in healthy donors. Study-wide results and caveats: The listing of roughly 160 TCR beta chains classed them as cytomegalovirus-associated. Most observed TCR sequences were rare, whereas some public TCRs were detected in many donors.

Details on this clone: Its antigen remains unidentified.

Libraries were prepared by immunoSEQ multiplex PCR; TCRdb keeps only in-frame clonotypes and omits some of them. This table has about 280,000 clones, 80% to 90% appearing once. The CDR3 extends over 16 amino acids. The ends were cut back, 0 bases at V and 4 bases at J, with 10 bases in the middle. CDR1 is MNHEY, CDR2 SVGAGI, per germline. The donors were part of the validation cohort of around 110 subjects. That cohort was separate from the first cohort, which comprised 500 to 850 subjects. This chain links TRBV6-5 with TRBJ2-6; D is uncertain. The sequenced sample was PBMCs. The sequence came from a woman in her late teens or twenties in good health and CMV-seronegative. CDR3 nucleotides: TGTGCCAGCAGTTACTCGTACATGGCCGGGGCCAACGTCCTGACTTTC. This translates into CASSYSYMAGANVLTF.